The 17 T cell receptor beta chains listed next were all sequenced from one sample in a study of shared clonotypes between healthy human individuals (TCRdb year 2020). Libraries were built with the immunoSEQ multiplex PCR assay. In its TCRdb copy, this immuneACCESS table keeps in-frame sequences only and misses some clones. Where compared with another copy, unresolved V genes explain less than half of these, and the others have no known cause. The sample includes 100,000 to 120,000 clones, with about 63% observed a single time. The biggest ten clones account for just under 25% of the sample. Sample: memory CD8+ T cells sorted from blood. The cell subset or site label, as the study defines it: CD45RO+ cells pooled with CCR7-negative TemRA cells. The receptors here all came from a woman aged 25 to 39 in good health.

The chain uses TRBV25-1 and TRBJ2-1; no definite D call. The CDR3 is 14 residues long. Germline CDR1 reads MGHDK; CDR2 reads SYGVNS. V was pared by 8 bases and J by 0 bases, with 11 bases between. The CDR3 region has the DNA TGTGCCAGCGCCGCCGACGGCTCCTACAATGAGCAGTTCTTC. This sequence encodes CASAADGSYNEQFF.

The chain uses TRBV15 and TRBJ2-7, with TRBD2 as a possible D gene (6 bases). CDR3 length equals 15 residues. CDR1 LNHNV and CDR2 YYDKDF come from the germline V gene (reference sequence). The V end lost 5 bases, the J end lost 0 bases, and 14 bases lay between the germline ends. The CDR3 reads CATSPSGGYSYEQYF. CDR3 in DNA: TGTGCCACCAGCCCCTCAGGAGGGTACTCCTACGAGCAGTACTTC.

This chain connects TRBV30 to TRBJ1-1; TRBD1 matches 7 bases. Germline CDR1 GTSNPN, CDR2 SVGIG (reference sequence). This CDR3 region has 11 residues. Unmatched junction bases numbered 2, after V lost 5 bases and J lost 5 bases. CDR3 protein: CAWSQGTEAFF. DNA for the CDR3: TGTGCCTGGTCACAGGGGACTGAAGCTTTCTTT.

The CDR3 nucleotides read TGTGCCAGTAGTATCGACAGGGAAAATCAGCCCCAGCATTTT. This encodes CASSIDRENQPQHF. The chain uses TRBV19 and TRBJ1-5, with 7 nucleotides matching TRBD1. CDR1 and CDR2 (germline): LNHDA, SQIVND (reference sequence). The CDR3 is 14 amino acids. With V trimmed by 3 bases and J by 4 bases, 3 bases remained unmatched.

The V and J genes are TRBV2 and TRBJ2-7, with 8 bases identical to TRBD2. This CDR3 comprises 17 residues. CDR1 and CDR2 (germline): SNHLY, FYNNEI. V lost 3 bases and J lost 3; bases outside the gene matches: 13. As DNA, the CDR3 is TGTGCCAGCAGTGAGACTCCGGGACTAGTGACTTTCTACGAGCAGTACTTC. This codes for CASSETPGLVTFYEQYF.

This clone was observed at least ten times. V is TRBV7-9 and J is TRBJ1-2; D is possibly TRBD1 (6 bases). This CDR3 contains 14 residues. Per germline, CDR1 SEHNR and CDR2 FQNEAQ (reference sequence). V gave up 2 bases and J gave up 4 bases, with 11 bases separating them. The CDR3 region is CASSLYSGVYGYTF. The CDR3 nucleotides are TGTGCCAGCAGCTTATACTCAGGGGTCTATGGCTACACCTTC.

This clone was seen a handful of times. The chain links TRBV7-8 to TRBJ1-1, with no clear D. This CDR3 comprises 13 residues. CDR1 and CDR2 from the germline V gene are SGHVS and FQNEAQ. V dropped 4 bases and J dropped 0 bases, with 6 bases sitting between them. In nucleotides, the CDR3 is TGTGCCAGCAGCTACGAGATGAACACTGAAGCTTTCTTT. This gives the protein CASSYEMNTEAFF.

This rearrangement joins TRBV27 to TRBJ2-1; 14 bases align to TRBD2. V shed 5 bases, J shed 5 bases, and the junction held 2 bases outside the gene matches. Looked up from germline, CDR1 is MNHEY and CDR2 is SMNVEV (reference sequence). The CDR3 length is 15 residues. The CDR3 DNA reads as TGTGCCAGCAGTCGACTAGCGGGAGGGGACAATGAGCAGTTCTTC. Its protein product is CASSRLAGGDNEQFF.

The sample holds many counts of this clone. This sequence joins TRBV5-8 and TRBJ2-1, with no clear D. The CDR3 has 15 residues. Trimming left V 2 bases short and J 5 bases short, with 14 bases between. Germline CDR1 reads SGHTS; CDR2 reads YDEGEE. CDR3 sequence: CASSLTKRPHNEQFF. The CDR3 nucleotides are TGTGCCAGCAGCTTAACCAAGAGACCCCACAATGAGCAGTTCTTC.

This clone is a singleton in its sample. The DNA for the CDR3 is TGTGCCATCAGTGCAAATCTCCGGGACAGGGGGCGTGAGCAGTACTTC. Protein: CAISANLRDRGREQYF. The chain employs TRBV10-3 and TRBJ2-7; TRBD1 agrees at 12 bases. V was pared by 4 bases and J by 7 bases, with 11 bases of the junction left unmatched. The CDR3 totals 16 residues. The germline CDR1 and CDR2 sequences are ENHRY and SYGVKD.

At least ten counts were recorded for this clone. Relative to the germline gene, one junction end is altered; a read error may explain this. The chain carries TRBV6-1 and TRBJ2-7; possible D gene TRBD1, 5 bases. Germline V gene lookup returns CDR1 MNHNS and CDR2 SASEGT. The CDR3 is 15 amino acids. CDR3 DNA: TGTGCCAGCACCTGGGGCCTCAGCGACTCCGACGAGCAGTACTTC. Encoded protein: CASTWGLSDSDEQYF.

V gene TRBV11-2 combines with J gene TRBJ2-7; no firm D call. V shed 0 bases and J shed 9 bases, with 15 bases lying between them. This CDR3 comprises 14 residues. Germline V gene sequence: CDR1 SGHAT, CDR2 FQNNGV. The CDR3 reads CASSLESRPSAQYF. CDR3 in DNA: TGTGCCAGCAGCTTAGAATCTAGACCCTCCGCGCAGTACTTC.

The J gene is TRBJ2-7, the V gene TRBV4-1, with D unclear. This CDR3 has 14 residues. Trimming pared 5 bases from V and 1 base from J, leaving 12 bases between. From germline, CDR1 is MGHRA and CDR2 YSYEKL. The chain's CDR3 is CASSSRAVSYEQYF. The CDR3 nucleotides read TGCGCCAGCAGCTCACGGGCGGTTTCCTACGAGCAGTACTTC.

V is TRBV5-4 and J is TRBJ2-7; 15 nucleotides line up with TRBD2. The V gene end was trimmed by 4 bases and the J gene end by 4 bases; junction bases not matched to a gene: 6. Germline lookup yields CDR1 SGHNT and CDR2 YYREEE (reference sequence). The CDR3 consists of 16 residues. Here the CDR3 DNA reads TGTGCCAGCAGCCGGGGACTAGCGGGAGGAATATACGAGCAGTACTTC. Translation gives CASSRGLAGGIYEQYF.

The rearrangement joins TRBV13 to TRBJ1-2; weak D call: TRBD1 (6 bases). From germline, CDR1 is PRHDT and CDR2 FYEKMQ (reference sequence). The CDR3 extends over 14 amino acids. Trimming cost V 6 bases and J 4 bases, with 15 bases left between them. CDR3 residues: CASRREGGPYGYTF. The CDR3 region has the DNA TGTGCCAGCAGAAGGGAGGGGGGACCCTATGGCTACACCTTC.

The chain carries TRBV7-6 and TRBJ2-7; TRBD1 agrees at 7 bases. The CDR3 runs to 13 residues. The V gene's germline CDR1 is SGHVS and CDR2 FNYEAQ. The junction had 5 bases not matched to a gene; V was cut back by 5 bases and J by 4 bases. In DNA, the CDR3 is TGTGCCAGCAGCCCGGGACAGAATTACGAGCAGTACTTC. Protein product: CASSPGQNYEQYF.

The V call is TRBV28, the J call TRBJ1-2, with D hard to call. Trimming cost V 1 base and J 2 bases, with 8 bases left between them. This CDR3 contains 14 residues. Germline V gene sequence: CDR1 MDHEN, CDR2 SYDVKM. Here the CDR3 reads CASSLLRWNYGYTF. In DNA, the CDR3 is TGTGCCAGCAGTTTATTGCGGTGGAACTATGGCTACACCTTC.